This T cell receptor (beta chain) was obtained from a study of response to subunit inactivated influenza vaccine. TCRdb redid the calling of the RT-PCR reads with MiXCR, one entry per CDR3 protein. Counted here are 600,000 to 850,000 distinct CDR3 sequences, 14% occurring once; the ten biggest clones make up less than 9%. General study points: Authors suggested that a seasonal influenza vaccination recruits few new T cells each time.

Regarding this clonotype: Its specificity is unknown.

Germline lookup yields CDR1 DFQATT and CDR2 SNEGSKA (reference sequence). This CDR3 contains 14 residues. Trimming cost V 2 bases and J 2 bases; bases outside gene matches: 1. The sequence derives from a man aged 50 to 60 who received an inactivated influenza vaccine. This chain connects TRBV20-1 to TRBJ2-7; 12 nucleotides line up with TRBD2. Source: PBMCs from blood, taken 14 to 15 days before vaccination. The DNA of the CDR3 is TGCAGTGCTAGACTAGCGGGAGGGACCTACGAGCAGTACTTC. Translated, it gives CSARLAGGTYEQYF.